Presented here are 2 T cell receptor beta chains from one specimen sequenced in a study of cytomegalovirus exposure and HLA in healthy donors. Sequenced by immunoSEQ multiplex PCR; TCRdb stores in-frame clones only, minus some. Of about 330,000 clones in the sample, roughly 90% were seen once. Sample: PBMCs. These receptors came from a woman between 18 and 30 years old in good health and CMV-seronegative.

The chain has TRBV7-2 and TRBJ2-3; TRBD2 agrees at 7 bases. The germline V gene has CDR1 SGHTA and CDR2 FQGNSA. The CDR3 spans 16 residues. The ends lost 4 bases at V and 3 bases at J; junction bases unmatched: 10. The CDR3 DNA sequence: TGTGCCAGCAGCTGGGCCGGTGGGGAGGGAACAGATACGCAGTATTTT. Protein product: CASSWAGGEGTDTQYF.

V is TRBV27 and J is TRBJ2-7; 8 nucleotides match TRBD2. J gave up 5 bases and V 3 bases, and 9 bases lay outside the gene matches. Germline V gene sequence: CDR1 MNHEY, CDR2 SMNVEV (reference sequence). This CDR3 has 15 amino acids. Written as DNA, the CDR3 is TGTGCCAGCAGTTTCCGGATTGGACTAGCCCACGAGCAGTACTTC. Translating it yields CASSFRIGLAHEQYF.